Below are 5 T cell receptor beta chains sequenced from a single sample in a study of blood T cells in healthy people across ages. Then a second PCR, running roughly 6 to 11 cycles, was carried out with a sample-barcoded 5' primer and a J-beta primer mix. From the 5' RACE reads, TCRdb called clonotypes with MiXCR, one entry per CDR3 protein. The sample lists roughly 900,000 distinct CDR3 sequences, under 50% occurring once. The specimen sequenced was blood. These receptors all come from a man aged 25 to 45 in good health.

This clonotype was detected only a few times. The chain joins TRBV4-3 to TRBJ1-4, with D possibly TRBD1 on 5 matching bases. The germline V gene encodes CDR1 LGHNA and CDR2 YSLEER. Trimming removed 0 bases from V and 5 bases from J, with 13 bases in between. The length of the CDR3 is 16 residues. As DNA, the CDR3 is TGCGCCAGCAGCCAAGATAGTACAGGAAAGAATGAAAAACTGTTTTTT. Protein product: CASSQDSTGKNEKLFF.

V and J are TRBV11-2 and TRBJ2-5; perhaps D is TRBD1 or TRBD2 (5 bases each). Germline-derived CDR1 and CDR2 are SGHAT and FQNNGV. The V end was cut by 7 bases, the J end by 3 bases, with 15 bases between. The CDR3 runs 14 residues. The chain's CDR3 is CASTRGGVKETQYF. The CDR3 DNA follows: TGTGCCAGCACCCGGGGCGGCGTTAAAGAGACCCAGTACTTC. Supplemented by reference TRBV11-2 and TRBJ2-5, the full variable domain reads EAGVAQSPRYKIIEKRQSVAFWCNPISGHATLYWYQQILGQGPKLLIQFQNNGVVDDSQLPKDRFSAERLKGVDSTLKIQPAKLEDSAVYLCASTRGGVKETQYFGPGTRLLVL.

CDR3 in amino acids: CASSYPGEEQYF. The CDR3 DNA sequence: TGTGCCAGCAGTTACCCGGGCGAAGAGCAGTACTTC. J is TRBJ2-7 and V is TRBV6-5; unclear D gene. Germline CDR1 reads MNHEY; CDR2 reads SVGAGI. Trimming stripped 2 bases from V and 7 bases from J, with 9 bases between. The CDR3 contains 12 residues.

This clonotype has only one observation. The chain uses TRBV7-8 and TRBJ2-2; 7 positions agree with TRBD1. The CDR3 is 16 residues long. The germline V gene encodes CDR1 SGHVS and CDR2 FQNEAQ. V was pared by 3 bases and J by 1 base, with 5 bases of the junction left unmatched. CDR3 protein: CASSLAPGGNTGELFF. The CDR3 bases are TGTGCCAGCAGCTTGGCGCCAGGGGGGAACACCGGGGAGCTGTTTTTT.

J is TRBJ2-7 and V is TRBV3-1; no clear D gene. Germline assignment: CDR1 LGHDT and CDR2 YNNKEL (reference sequence). V was cut by 0 bases and J by 3 bases, with 3 bases left in between. The CDR3 sequence is 12 residues long. CDR3 bases: TGTGCCAGCAGCCAAGAAGTCTACGAGCAGTACTTC. The encoded protein is CASSQEVYEQYF.